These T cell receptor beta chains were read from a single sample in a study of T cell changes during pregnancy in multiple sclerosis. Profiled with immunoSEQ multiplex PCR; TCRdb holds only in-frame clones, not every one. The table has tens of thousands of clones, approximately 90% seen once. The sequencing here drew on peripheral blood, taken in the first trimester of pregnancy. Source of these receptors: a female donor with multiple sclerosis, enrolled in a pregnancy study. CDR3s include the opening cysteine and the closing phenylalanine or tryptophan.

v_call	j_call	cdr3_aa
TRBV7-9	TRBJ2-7	CASSLDSGTGDEQYF
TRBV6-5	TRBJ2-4	CASSPDRVRNIQYF
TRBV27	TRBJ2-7	CASILRDRERYEQYF
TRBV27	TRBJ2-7	CASRSGQGAYEQYF
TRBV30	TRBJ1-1	CAWSPRGETEAFF
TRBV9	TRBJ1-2	CASSPLEGEYGYTF
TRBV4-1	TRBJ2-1	CASSQAGYNEQFF
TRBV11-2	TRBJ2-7	CASSLFPREGSYEQYF
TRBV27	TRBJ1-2	CASSFKQGSTYGYTF
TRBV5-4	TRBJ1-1	CASSLQGVSGTEAFF
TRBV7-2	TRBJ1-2	CASSLPGTWEEGYTF
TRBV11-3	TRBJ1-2	CASSLDGAKMGYGYTF
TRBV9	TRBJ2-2	CASSVQASSNTGELFF
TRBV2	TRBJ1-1	CASSGDSNTEAFF
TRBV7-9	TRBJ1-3	CASSLSSVGNTIYF
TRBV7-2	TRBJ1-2	CASSLAPGEKFYGYTF
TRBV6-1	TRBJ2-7	CASSEAPTSGGLYEQYF
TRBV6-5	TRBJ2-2	CASSYSVQGTGELFF
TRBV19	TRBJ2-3	CASSSSGRTDTQYF
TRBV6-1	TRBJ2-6	CASNGGAGANVLTF
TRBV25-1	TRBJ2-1	CASREAGLASNEQFF
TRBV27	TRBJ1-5	CASSRTGGRGNQPQHF
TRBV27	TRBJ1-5	CASSFDRAGQPQHF
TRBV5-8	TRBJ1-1	CASSLGTAMRGTEAFF
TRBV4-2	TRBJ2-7	CASSLNRVVEQYF
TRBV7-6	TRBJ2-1	CASSQTMSSYNEQFF
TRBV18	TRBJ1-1	CASSPQGARTEAFF
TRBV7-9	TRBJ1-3	CASSPTGVRSGNTIYF
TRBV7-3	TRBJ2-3	CASSLNEGDTQYF
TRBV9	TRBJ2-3	CASSVAGLPADTQYF
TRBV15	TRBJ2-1	CATSRRDQAYNEQFF
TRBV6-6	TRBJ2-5	CASSSHTETQYF
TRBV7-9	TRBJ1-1	CASILGGANTEAFF
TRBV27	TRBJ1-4	CASRHLKPGRDLEKLFF
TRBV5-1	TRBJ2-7	CASSVGLREQYF
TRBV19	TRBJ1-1	CASKGIPNTEAFF
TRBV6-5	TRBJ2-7	CASSYPGTQGRLEQYF
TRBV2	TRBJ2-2	CASSRETLSSGGELFF
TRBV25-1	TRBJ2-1	CASSGRDRGYNEQFF
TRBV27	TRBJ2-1	CASSSGTTTYNEQFF
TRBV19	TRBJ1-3	CASSIRTGTGNTIYF
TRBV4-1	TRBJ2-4	CASSQSPGQGAKNIQYF
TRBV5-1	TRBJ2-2	CASSLGVAGATGELFF
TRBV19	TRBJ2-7	CASSTPTGALSYEQYF
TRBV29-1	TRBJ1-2	CSAGQGAIPNYGYTF
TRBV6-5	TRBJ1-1	CASSQTLPYTEAFF
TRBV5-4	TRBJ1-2	CASSLEGQGFGTF
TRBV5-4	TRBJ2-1	CASSLGASGINEQFF
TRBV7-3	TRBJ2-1	CASSASSLMAEPPYNEQFF
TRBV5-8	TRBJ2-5	CASRPYVGTSGRETQYF
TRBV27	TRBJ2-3	CASSWGGGEDTQYF
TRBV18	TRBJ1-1	CASSAGVTSKNTEAFF
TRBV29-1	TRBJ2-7	CSIKQDAYEQYF
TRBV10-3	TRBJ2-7	CAISDSLGRSYEQYF
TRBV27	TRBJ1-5	CASSATGGHSQPQHF